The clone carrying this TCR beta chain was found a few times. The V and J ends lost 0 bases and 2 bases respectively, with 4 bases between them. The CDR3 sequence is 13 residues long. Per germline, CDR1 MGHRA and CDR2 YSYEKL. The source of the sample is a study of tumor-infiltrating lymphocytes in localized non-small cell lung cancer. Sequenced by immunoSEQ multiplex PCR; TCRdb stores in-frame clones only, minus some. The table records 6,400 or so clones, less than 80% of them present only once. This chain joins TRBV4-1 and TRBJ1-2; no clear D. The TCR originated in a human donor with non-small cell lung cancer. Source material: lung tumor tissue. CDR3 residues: CASSQELNYGYTF. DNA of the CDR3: TGCGCCAGCAGCCAAGAATTAAACTATGGCTACACCTTC.